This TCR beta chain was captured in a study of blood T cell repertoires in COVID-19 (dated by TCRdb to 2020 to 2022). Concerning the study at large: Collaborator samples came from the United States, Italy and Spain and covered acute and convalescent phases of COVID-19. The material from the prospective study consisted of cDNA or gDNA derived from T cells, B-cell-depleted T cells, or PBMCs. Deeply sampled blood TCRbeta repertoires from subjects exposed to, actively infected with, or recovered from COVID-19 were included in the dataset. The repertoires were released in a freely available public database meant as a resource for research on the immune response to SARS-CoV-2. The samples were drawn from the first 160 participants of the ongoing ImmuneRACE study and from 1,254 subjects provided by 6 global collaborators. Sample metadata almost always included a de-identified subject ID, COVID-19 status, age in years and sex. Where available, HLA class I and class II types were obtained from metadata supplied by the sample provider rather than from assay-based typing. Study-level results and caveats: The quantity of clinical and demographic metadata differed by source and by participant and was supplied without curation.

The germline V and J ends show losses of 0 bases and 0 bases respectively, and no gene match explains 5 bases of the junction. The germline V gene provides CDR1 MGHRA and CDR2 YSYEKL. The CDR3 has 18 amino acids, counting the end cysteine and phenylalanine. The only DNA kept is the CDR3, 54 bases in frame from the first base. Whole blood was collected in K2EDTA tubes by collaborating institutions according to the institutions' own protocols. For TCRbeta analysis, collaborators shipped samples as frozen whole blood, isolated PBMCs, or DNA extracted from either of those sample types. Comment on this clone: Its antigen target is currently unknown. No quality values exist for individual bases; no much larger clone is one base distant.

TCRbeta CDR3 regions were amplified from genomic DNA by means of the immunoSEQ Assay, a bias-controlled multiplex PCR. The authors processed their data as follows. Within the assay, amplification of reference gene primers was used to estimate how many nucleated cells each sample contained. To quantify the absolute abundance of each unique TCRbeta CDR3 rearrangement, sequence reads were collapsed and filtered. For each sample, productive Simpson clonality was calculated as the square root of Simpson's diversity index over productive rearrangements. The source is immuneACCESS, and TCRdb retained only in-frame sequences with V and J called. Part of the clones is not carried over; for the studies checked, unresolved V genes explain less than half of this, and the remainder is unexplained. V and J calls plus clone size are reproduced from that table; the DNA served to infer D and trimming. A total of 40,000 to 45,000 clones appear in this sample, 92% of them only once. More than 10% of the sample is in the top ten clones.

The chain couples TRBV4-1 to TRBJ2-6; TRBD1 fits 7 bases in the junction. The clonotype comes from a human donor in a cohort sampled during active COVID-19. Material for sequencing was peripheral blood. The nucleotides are TGCGCCAGCAGCCAAGAGGCCACAGGGGCCTCTGGGGCCAACGTCCTGACTTTC. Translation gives CASSQEATGASGANVLTF.